This is a list of T cell receptor beta chains from one sample in a study of cytomegalovirus exposure and HLA in healthy donors. TCRdb keeps only in-frame clones here, not all; method: immunoSEQ multiplex PCR. The repertoire holds tens of thousands of clones, with approximately 71% as singletons. Material for sequencing was PBMCs. These receptors were collected from a man aged 50 or older in good health and CMV-seronegative. Each CDR3 is given with its conserved first and last residue. Each record gives: J gene, D gene, V gene, clone size, CDR3 DNA, CDR3 protein. A D gene is named only where the DNA matches it firmly. Some rows have no size entry. The others give once, few or many, or a class for an expanded clone.

TRBJ2-1,NA,TRBV10-3,few,TGTGCCATCGGAGCGGGTGCCTACAATGAGCAGTTCTTC,CAIGAGAYNEQFF
TRBJ1-3,NA,TRBV9,NA,TGTGCCAGCAGCGTAGGGAGCTCTGGAAACACCATATATTTT,CASSVGSSGNTIYF
TRBJ1-1,NA,TRBV6-4,NA,TGTGCCAGCAGTGAAGAGATCATACACACTGAAGCTTTCTTT,CASSEEIIHTEAFF
TRBJ2-1,TRBD2,TRBV7-8,NA,TGTGCCAGCAGCCCCAGGCTAGCGGGGGGTTACAATGAGCAGTTCTTC,CASSPRLAGGYNEQFF
TRBJ2-6,TRBD1,TRBV11-2,NA,TGTGCCAGCACCGACAGGGTAATCTCTGGGGCCAACGTCCTGACTTTC,CASTDRVISGANVLTF
TRBJ1-1,NA,TRBV18,NA,TGTGCCAGCTCACCAGGGGGGGGGAACACTGAAGCTTTCTTT,CASSPGGGNTEAFF
TRBJ2-5,NA,TRBV19,NA,TGTGCCGTATCCCCGGTTGGGACCACGGGGGTGGAGACCCAGTACTTC,CAVSPVGTTGVETQYF
TRBJ1-1,TRBD1,TRBV6-4,NA,TGTGCCAGCAGAGATACCGACAGGGCGGCTGAAGCTTTCTTT,CASRDTDRAAEAFF
TRBJ2-3,NA,TRBV5-6,NA,TGTGCCAGCAGCTATGACTACACAGATACGCAGTATTTT,CASSYDYTDTQYF
TRBJ2-7,TRBD1,TRBV4-1,NA,TGCGCCAGCAGCCTAGGGGGGACAGGGACCGAGCAGTACTTC,CASSLGGTGTEQYF
TRBJ2-7,TRBD2,TRBV29-1,NA,TGCAGCGTCCGACTAGCGGGGGGGCCCCTTAGCTCCTACGAGCAGTACTTC,CSVRLAGGPLSSYEQYF
TRBJ2-3,NA,TRBV7-9,NA,TGTGCCAGCAGCCGTCCCGGGGGGCCAGATACGCAGTATTTT,CASSRPGGPDTQYF
TRBJ2-1,TRBD1,TRBV5-1,NA,TGCGCCAGCAGCCCGGGACAGGCCTCCTACAATGAGCAGTTCTTC,CASSPGQASYNEQFF